The next 29 T cell receptor beta chains were all read from a single sample in a study of T cell clones after liver transplantation. Sequencing was performed with immunoSEQ multiplex PCR; in TCRdb, only in-frame clones are kept and a portion is missing. Of about 45,000 clones in the sample, around 84% were seen once. This specimen was CD4+ T cells from blood, taken 24 months after liver transplant. Source of these receptors: a human patient who received a liver transplant. Some T cells may be supplied by the graft donor.

This clone appeared once. The chain carries TRBV19 and TRBJ1-1; perhaps TRBD1 as D (5 bases). Between the trimmed V and J ends, which lost 3 bases and 4 bases, there was a span of 15 bases. CDR1 and CDR2 from the germline V gene are LNHDA and SQIVND (reference sequence). The CDR3 covers 15 residues. This CDR3 reads CASSIDGWGGTEAFF. The CDR3 bases are TGTGCCAGTAGTATCGATGGATGGGGGGGCACTGAAGCTTTCTTT.

V and J are TRBV6-5 and TRBJ1-2; TRBD1 aligns across 8 bases. Germline CDR1 and CDR2: MNHEY and SVGAGI. Trimming took 4 bases from V and 7 from J; bases not matched to a gene: 8. CDR3 length: 14 residues. The CDR3 loop is CASSSTGAVAGYTF. The CDR3 nucleotides read TGTGCCAGCAGTTCGACAGGGGCAGTGGCTGGCTACACCTTC.

V is TRBV29-1 and J is TRBJ1-2; D gene unclear. The CDR3 has 12 residues. Trimming took off 1 base at V and 9 bases at J, with 12 bases between the two ends. Germline V gene sequence: CDR1 SQVTM, CDR2 ANQGSEA. CDR3 residues: CSVEGSPARYTF. The CDR3 nucleotides read TGCAGCGTTGAAGGTTCACCTGCGCGCTACACCTTC.

The chain couples TRBV7-3 to TRBJ1-2; maybe TRBD1 (5 bases). V lost 6 bases to trimming and J lost 2 bases, with 19 bases between them. Germline V CDR1 and CDR2: SGHTA, FQGTGA. The CDR3 length is 16 residues. The CDR3 region is CASSPEEGRQNYGYTF. Written as DNA, the CDR3 is TGTGCCAGCAGTCCGGAGGAGGGCAGACAGAACTATGGCTACACCTTC.

This clone has only a few counts. The chain recombines TRBV14 with TRBJ2-5; 7 bases align to TRBD1. Trimming took 2 bases from V and 6 from J; bases not matched to a gene: 9. Germline V lookup: CDR1 SGHDN, CDR2 FVKESK. The CDR3 sequence is 15 residues long. This CDR3 reads CASSQSFGRGKTQYF. CDR3 coding DNA: TGTGCCAGCAGCCAATCATTCGGCAGGGGGAAGACCCAGTACTTC.

This chain uses TRBV2 with TRBJ2-5; 7 positions agree with TRBD1. J gave up 2 bases and V 7 bases, and 4 bases lay outside the gene matches. The germline V gene has CDR1 SNHLY and CDR2 FYNNEI. CDR3 length equals 13 residues. CDR3: CASIRDRQETQYF. CDR3 coding DNA: TGTGCCAGCATCCGGGACAGACAAGAGACCCAGTACTTC.

The CDR3 here is CASSLSLSLETQYF. CDR3 nucleotides: TGTGCCAGCAGCTTAAGTCTGTCCCTCGAGACCCAGTACTTC. This rearrangement joins TRBV7-9 to TRBJ2-5; D gene uncertain. Trimming removed 2 bases at V and 5 bases at J, with 12 bases between. The germline gives CDR1 SEHNR, CDR2 FQNEAQ (reference sequence). There are 14 residues in the CDR3.

The chain carries TRBV6-5 and TRBJ2-7; 7 nucleotides align to TRBD1. This CDR3 spans 15 amino acids. Trimming at V came to 0 bases and at J to 4 bases, leaving 6 bases not matched to a gene. Germline CDR1 MNHEY, CDR2 SVGAGI. The CDR3 DNA reads as TGTGCCAGCAGTTACTCGAGACAGGGCAGATACGAGCAGTACTTC. Protein product: CASSYSRQGRYEQYF.

The genes are TRBV5-1 and TRBJ2-6; D gene uncertain. Germline values: CDR1 SGHRS, CDR2 YFSETQ. The CDR3 has 16 residues. V was clipped by 6 bases and J by 0 bases, with 13 bases between them. Here the CDR3 reads CASKDTLISGANVLTF. Here the CDR3 DNA reads TGCGCCAGCAAAGACACACTAATCTCTGGGGCCAACGTCCTGACTTTC.

The gene calls are TRBV18 and TRBJ1-5; 7 bases agree with TRBD1. The CDR3 is made up of 15 amino acids. Trimming at V came to 4 bases and at J to 6 bases, leaving 9 bases not matched to a gene. The germline V gene encodes CDR1 KGHSH and CDR2 LQKENI. The CDR3 DNA follows: TGTGCCAGCTCACAGGGACAGCCGGGGGGTCAGCCCCAGCATTTT. Translating gives CASSQGQPGGQPQHF. Full variable domain (remainder filled in from reference TRBV18 and TRBJ1-5): NAGVMQNPRHLVRRRGQEARLRCSPMKGHSHVYWYRQLPEEGLKFMVYLQKENIIDESGMPKERFSAEFPKEGPSILRIQQVVRGDSAAYFCASSQGQPGGQPQHFGDGTRLSIL.

The J gene is TRBJ2-7, the V gene TRBV11-2; D is perhaps TRBD1 (5 bases). There are 15 residues in the CDR3. Germline V gene sequence: CDR1 SGHAT, CDR2 FQNNGV. Trimming shortened V by 6 bases and J by 3 bases, and 18 bases separated the two germline ends. The CDR3 sequence is CASRGFFGAYYEQYF. Written as DNA, the CDR3 is TGTGCCAGCAGGGGCTTCTTTGGGGCTTACTACGAGCAGTACTTC.

Only one count was recorded for this clone. The chain recombines TRBV7-3 with TRBJ2-3; 7 nucleotides line up with TRBD2. In germline, CDR1 is SGHTA, CDR2 FQGTGA. V lost 5 bases, J lost 4 bases, and 3 bases stayed unmatched. The CDR3 is made up of 13 amino acids. The CDR3 nucleotides read TGTGCCAGCAGCCTGCTAGCGGCAGATACGCAGTATTTT. Protein product: CASSLLAADTQYF.

The gene calls are TRBV4-2 and TRBJ1-3; a weak D match, TRBD1 (5 bases). V shed 3 bases and J shed 1 base, with 16 bases lying between them. Germline V gene lookup returns CDR1 LGHNA and CDR2 YNFKEQ. The CDR3 has 17 residues. The CDR3 nucleotides are TGTGCCAGCAGCCATGGCGGGGGTCCTGGGTCTGGAAACACCATATATTTT. Its translation is CASSHGGGPGSGNTIYF.

The chain joins TRBV7-2 to TRBJ1-2; D gene ambiguous. V was trimmed by 2 bases and J by 7 bases, leaving 11 bases between them. The CDR3 loop spans 13 amino acids. CDR1 SGHTA and CDR2 FQGNSA come from the germline V gene. The CDR3 bases are TGTGCCAGCAGCTTACGTCGGGCTGGTGGCTACACCTTC. As protein: CASSLRRAGGYTF.

This clone was counted once. The chain uses TRBV7-3 and TRBJ1-1, with D unclear. The germline V and J ends were trimmed by 1 base and 2 bases, with 5 bases remaining between them. The CDR3 has 13 residues. The germline gives CDR1 SGHTA, CDR2 FQGTGA. The CDR3 DNA sequence: TGTGCCAGCAGCTTAATGGAAAACACTGAAGCTTTCTTT. It codes for CASSLMENTEAFF.

The J gene is TRBJ2-1, the V gene TRBV7-8, with D tentatively TRBD1 (6 bases). In germline, CDR1 is SGHVS, CDR2 FQNEAQ. This CDR3 spans 13 amino acids. Trimming left V 5 bases short and J 4 bases short, with 9 bases between. DNA of the CDR3: TGTGCCAGCAGCCTACAGGGTTACAATGAGCAGTTCTTC. Its translation: CASSLQGYNEQFF. Variable domain in full (rest from reference TRBV7-8 and TRBJ2-1): GAGVSQSPRYKVAKRGQDVALRCDPISGHVSLFWYQQALGQGPEFLTYFQNEAQLDKSGLPSDRFFAERPEGSVSTLKIQRTQQEDSAVYLCASSLQGYNEQFFGPGTRLTVL.

The chain couples TRBV10-3 to TRBJ1-1; 7 bases are shared with TRBD1. V lost 4 bases to trimming and J lost 5 bases; unmatched junction nucleotides: 7. Germline CDR1 is ENHRY and CDR2 is SYGVKD. The CDR3 runs 14 residues. The CDR3 nucleotides are TGTGCCATCAGTGGACAGGGTGGTTGGACTGAAGCTTTCTTT. Translation gives CAISGQGGWTEAFF.

Written as DNA, the CDR3 is TGTGCCAGCAGCTTAGTCCAATCAACTGAAGCTTTCTTT. Translated, it gives CASSLVQSTEAFF. This chain links TRBV7-2 with TRBJ1-1; no clear D. The V gene's germline CDR1 is SGHTA and CDR2 FQGNSA. The CDR3 has 13 amino acids. Trimming removed 1 base from V and 5 bases from J, with 8 bases in between.

V and J are TRBV7-3 and TRBJ2-3; 13 bases map to TRBD2. The V gene end was trimmed by 5 bases and the J gene end by 3 bases; junction bases not matched to a gene: 5. Germline CDR1 is SGHTA and CDR2 is FQGTGA. The CDR3 contains 16 residues. The CDR3 reads CASSPRLAGGTDTQYF. The CDR3 nucleotides read TGTGCCAGCAGCCCAAGACTAGCGGGAGGTACAGATACGCAGTATTTT.

CDR3 DNA sequence: TGTGCCAGCAGAGGACCTACAGAGACCCAGTACTTC. Translated: CASRGPTETQYF. The chain uses TRBV2 and TRBJ2-5, with unresolved D. The length of the CDR3 is 12 residues. CDR1 SNHLY and CDR2 FYNNEI come from the germline V gene. V lost 6 bases, J lost 4 bases, and 9 bases lay in between.

The CDR3 here is CASSDTGGVTDTQYF. CDR3 bases: TGTGCCAGCAGTGATACAGGGGGTGTTACAGATACGCAGTATTTT. The gene calls are TRBV6-1 and TRBJ2-3, with 8 bases matching TRBD1. With 3 bases clipped from V and 3 bases from J, the junction kept 5 bases outside the gene matches. Looked up from germline, CDR1 is MNHNS and CDR2 is SASEGT. This CDR3 region has 15 residues.

This clone was counted a few times. The rearrangement joins TRBV28 to TRBJ2-2; D is unclear. The germline gives CDR1 MDHEN, CDR2 SYDVKM. V gave up 1 base and J gave up 0 bases, with 9 bases separating them. This CDR3 spans 16 amino acids. The CDR3 DNA sequence: TGTGCCAGCAGTTTATTCCGCCTAGCGAACACCGGGGAGCTGTTTTTT. This sequence encodes CASSLFRLANTGELFF.

The V gene is TRBV6-1, the J gene TRBJ1-5, with D perhaps matching TRBD1 (6 bases). Per the germline V gene, CDR1 is MNHNS and CDR2 is SASEGT. The V gene lost 5 bases and the J gene lost 7 bases, with 12 bases spanning the gap. This CDR3 is 13 amino acids long. CDR3 sequence: CASSRQAGQPQHF. In DNA form, the CDR3 reads TGTGCCAGCAGTCGACAGGCCGGGCAGCCCCAGCATTTT.

This clone was counted between two and nine times. V gene TRBV10-2 combines with J gene TRBJ2-2; TRBD1 or TRBD2 may be the D gene (6 bases each). This CDR3 spans 14 amino acids. In germline, CDR1 is WSHSY, CDR2 SAAADI. Trimming cost V 0 bases and J 6 bases, with 8 bases left between them. DNA of the CDR3: TGCGCCAGCAGTGAGTCAAGGGGGGCCGGGGAGCTGTTTTTT. The encoded protein is CASSESRGAGELFF.

This chain connects TRBV5-4 to TRBJ2-7; D gene ambiguous. V was pared by 0 bases and J by 2 bases, with 6 bases between. Germline V CDR1 and CDR2: SGHNT, YYREEE (reference sequence). The CDR3 is 13 residues long. For the CDR3, the DNA is TGTGCCAGCAGCTTGGACCGAACCTACGAGCAGTACTTC. Translated, it gives CASSLDRTYEQYF.

The chain uses TRBV4-2 and TRBJ2-2, with D perhaps TRBD2 (5 bases). V was shortened by 0 bases and J by 6 bases, with 17 bases between the two germline ends. Germline assignment: CDR1 LGHNA and CDR2 YNFKEQ. The CDR3 loop spans 17 amino acids. DNA for the CDR3: TGTGCCAGCAGCCAAGAATTATCGAGGGAGTATGCCGGGGAGCTGTTTTTT. As protein: CASSQELSREYAGELFF.

The rearrangement uses TRBV15 and TRBJ1-1, with TRBD1 matching 11 bases. Germline CDR1 LNHNV, CDR2 YYDKDF (reference sequence). The CDR3 sequence is 17 residues long. After removal of 8 bases from V and 1 base from J, the junction contained 12 bases not matched to a gene. The CDR3 nucleotides read TGTGCCACCGCCCGAAGGACAGGGGGCTGGGGGAACACTGAAGCTTTCTTT. It is translated as CATARRTGGWGNTEAFF.

This chain uses TRBV6-6 with TRBJ2-5, with 10 bases fitting TRBD1. J was trimmed by 5 bases and V by 6 bases; bases with no gene match: 9. This CDR3 has 15 amino acids. Germline CDR1 MNHNY, CDR2 SVGAGI (reference sequence). The CDR3 nucleotides read TGTGCCAGCAGCGACAGGTGGACAGGGGGGGAGACCCAGTACTTC. The encoded protein is CASSDRWTGGETQYF.

Comments on this clone: At the DNA level, this CDR3 is encoded by other sequences in the same sample as well. The chain has TRBV9 and TRBJ1-5; D may be TRBD1 (5 bases). This CDR3 is built from 14 residues. Germline lookup yields CDR1 SGDLS and CDR2 YYNGEE. Trimming removed 0 bases at V and 9 bases at J, with 13 bases between. The CDR3, as DNA: TGTGCCAGCAGCGTAGGGGACGGTCTGGGGCCCCAGCATTTT. Encoded protein: CASSVGDGLGPQHF.